Below, one T cell receptor beta chain is given with its context. This record belongs to a study of shared T cell receptors in the human thymus. Only in-frame clones appear in the TCRdb table, and some are missing; sequencing was by immunoSEQ multiplex PCR. The table has approximately 760,000 clones, 80% to 90% seen once; the top ten hold around 0.01%. The V and J ends lost 4 bases and 6 bases, in that order; junction bases with no gene match: 13. CDR3 length: 18 residues. The V gene's germline CDR1 is MNHNS and CDR2 SASEGT. This sample was shared with a second study, whose subject was human thymus T cells. As reported in that work: Corrective surgery for congenital heart defects was being performed on the healthy Finnish infants who served as donors. Thymus tissue for the work was resected from patients undergoing corrective heart surgery. Repertoires from thymus and blood appeared to show biased V and J gene usage. Among unrelated individuals, related research reported thymic repertoires that overlapped highly.

Sequencing was performed on thymocytes. This receptor was identified in a girl in the first two years of life with a congenital heart defect. The chain recombines TRBV6-1 with TRBJ2-5; the match to TRBD2 covers 14 bases. In nucleotides, the CDR3 is TGTGCCAGCAGTGTTTACCTAAGACTAGCGGGGGGGAGCAAGACCCAGTACTTC. Its protein product is CASSVYLRLAGGSKTQYF.